This T cell receptor (beta chain) appears in the sequencing data of a study of blood T cell repertoires in COVID-19. Study-wide context: Spain, Italy and the United States supplied samples that represented acute and convalescent COVID-19.

Germline assignment: CDR1 SGHRS and CDR2 YFSETQ. V shed 1 base, J shed 2 bases, and the junction held 5 bases outside the gene matches. CDR3 size: 15 residues. Original methodology: Amplification of reference gene primers was used by the study to estimate nucleated cell counts. Some clones are missing from TCRdb's copy, which holds only in-frame ones; the method was immunoSEQ multiplex PCR. D and trimming were read from the DNA, whereas the V and J calls and clone size are those reported in that table. The sample lists hundreds of thousands of clones; around nine tenths were seen once. The clonotype was recovered from a man aged 35 to 55 with acute or convalescent COVID-19. The chain links TRBV5-1 to TRBJ2-5, with TRBD1 matching 7 bases. The sample comprised peripheral blood. CDR3 in DNA: TGCGCCAGCAGCTTGTCAGACAGGGTGCAAGAGACCCAGTACTTC. The encoded protein is CASSLSDRVQETQYF.